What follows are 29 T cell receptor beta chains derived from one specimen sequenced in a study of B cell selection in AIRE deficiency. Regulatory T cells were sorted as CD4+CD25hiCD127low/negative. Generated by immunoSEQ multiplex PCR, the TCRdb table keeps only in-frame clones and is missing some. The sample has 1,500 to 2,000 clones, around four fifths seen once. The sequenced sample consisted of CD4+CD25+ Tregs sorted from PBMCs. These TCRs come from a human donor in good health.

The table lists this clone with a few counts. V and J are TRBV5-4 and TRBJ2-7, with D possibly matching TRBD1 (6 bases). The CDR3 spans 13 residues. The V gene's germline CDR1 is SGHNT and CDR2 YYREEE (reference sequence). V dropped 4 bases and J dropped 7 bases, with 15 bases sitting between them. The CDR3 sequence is CASSNPADREQYF. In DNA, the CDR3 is TGTGCCAGCAGCAACCCCGCTGACAGGGAGCAGTACTTC.

Here the CDR3 reads CASSLQGTYGYTF. CDR3 DNA: TGTGCCAGCAGCTTGCAGGGGACCTATGGCTACACCTTC. The J gene is TRBJ1-2, the V gene TRBV5-4; a possible D gene is TRBD1 (6 bases). Trimming took off 1 base at V and 4 bases at J, with 8 bases between the two ends. The CDR3 has 13 amino acids. Looked up from germline, CDR1 is SGHNT and CDR2 is YYREEE (reference sequence). The complete variable domain, with remaining parts taken from reference TRBV5-4 and TRBJ1-2, reads ETGVTQSPTHLIKTRGQQVTLRCSSQSGHNTVSWYQQALGQGPQFIFQYYREEENGRGNFPPRFSGLQFPNYSSELNVNALELDDSALYLCASSLQGTYGYTFGSGTRLTVV.

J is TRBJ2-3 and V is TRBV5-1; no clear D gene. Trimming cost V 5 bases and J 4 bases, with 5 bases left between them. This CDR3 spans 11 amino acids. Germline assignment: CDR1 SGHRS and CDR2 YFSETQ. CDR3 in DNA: TGCGCCAGCAGGGGCGCAGATACGCAGTATTTT. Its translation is CASRGADTQYF.

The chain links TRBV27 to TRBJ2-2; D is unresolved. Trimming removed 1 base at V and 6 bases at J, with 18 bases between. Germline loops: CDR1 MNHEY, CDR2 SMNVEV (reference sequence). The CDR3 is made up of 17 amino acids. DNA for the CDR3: TGTGCCAGCAGTTTATTAGGTGGTGGCAGGAAGGCCGGGGAGCTGTTTTTT. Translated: CASSLLGGGRKAGELFF.

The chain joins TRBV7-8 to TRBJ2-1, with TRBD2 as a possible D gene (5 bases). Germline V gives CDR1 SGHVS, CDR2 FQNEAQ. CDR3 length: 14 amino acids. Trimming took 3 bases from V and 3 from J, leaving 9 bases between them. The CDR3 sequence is CASSLFGDYNEQFF. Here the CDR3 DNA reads TGTGCCAGCAGCTTGTTCGGGGACTACAATGAGCAGTTCTTC.

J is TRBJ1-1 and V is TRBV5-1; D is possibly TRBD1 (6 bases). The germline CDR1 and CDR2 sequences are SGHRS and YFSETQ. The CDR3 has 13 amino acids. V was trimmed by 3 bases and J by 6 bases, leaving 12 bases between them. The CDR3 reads CASSSHRDAEAFF. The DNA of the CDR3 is TGCGCCAGCAGCTCTCACAGGGACGCTGAAGCTTTCTTT.

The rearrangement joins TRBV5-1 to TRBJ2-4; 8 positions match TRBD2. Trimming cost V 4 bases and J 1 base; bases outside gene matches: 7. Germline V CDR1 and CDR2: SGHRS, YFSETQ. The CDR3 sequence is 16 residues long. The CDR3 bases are TGCGCCAGCAGCCTGGCTCCGGGAGGGGCCAAAAACATTCAGTACTTC. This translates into CASSLAPGGAKNIQYF.

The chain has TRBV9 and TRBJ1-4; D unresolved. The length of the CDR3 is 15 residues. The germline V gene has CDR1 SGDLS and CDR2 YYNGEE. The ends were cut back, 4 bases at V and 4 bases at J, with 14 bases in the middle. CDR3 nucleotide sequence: TGTGCCAGCAGCCCCGGAGGCCTGGGTAATGAAAAACTGTTTTTT. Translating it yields CASSPGGLGNEKLFF.

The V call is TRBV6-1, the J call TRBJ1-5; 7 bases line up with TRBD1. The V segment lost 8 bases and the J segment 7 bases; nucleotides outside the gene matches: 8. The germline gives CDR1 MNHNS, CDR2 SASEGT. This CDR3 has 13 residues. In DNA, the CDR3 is TGTGCCAGCGGAACAGGGGCAGCCCAGCCCCAGCATTTT. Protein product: CASGTGAAQPQHF.

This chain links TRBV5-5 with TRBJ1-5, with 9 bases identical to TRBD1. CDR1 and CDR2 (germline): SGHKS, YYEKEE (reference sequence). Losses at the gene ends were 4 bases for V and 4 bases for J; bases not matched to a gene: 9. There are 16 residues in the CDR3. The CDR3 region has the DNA TGTGCCAGCAGCCTTACAGGGGGCGCGAGTAATCAGCCCCAGCATTTT. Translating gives CASSLTGGASNQPQHF.

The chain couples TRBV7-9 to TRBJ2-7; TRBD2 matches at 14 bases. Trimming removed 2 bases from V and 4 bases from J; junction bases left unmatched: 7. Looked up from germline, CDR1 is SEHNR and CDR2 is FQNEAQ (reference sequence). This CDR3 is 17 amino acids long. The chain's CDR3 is CASSLKGLAGDSYEQYF. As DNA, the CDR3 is TGTGCCAGCAGCTTAAAGGGACTAGCGGGGGATTCTTACGAGCAGTACTTC.

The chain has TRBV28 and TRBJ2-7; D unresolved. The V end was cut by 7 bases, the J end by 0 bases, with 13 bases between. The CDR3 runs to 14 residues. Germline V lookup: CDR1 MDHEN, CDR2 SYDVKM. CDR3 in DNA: TGTGCCAGCAACCGGCAGGCCGGCTCCTACGAGCAGTACTTC. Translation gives CASNRQAGSYEQYF.

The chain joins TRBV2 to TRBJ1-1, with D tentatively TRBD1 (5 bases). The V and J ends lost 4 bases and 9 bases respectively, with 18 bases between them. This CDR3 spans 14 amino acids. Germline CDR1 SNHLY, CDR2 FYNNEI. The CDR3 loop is CASSARPDKTQAFF. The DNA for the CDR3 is TGTGCCAGCAGTGCTCGACCGGACAAGACCCAAGCTTTCTTT.

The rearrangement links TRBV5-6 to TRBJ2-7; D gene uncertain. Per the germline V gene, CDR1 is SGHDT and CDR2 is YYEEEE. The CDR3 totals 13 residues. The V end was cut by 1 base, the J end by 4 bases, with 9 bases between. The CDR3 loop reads CASSLLNVYEQYF. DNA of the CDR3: TGTGCCAGCAGCTTGCTAAACGTTTACGAGCAGTACTTC. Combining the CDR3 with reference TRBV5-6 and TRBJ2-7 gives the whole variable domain DAGVTQSPTHLIKTRGQQVTLRCSPKSGHDTVSWYQQALGQGPQFIFQYYEEEERQRGNFPDRFSGHQFPNYSSELNVNALLLGDSALYLCASSLLNVYEQYFGPGTRLTVT.

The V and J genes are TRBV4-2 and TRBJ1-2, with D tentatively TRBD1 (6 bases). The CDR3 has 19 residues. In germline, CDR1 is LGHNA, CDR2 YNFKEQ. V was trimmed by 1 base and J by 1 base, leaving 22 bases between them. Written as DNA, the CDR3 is TGTGCCAGCAGCCAAGGATTATTTGGGACAAAATTTATTAACTATGGCTACACCTTC. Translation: CASSQGLFGTKFINYGYTF.

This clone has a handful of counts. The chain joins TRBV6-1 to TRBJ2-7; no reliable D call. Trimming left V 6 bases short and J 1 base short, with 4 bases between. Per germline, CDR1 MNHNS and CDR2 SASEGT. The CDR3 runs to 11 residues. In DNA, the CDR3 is TGTGCCAGCAGGAGTTCCTACGAGCAGTACTTC. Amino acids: CASRSSYEQYF.

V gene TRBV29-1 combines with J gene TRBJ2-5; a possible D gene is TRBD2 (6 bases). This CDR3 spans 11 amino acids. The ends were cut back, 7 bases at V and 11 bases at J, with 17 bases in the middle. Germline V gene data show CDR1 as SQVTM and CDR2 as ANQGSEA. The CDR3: CSAGGRWGQYF. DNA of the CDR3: TGCAGCGCTGGGGGGAGGTGGGGACAGTACTTC.

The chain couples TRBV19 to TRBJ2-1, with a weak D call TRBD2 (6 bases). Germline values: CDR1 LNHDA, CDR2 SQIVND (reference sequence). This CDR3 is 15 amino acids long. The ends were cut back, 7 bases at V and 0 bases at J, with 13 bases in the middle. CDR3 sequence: CASNPSASSYNEQFF. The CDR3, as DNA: TGTGCCAGTAACCCTAGCGCGAGCTCCTACAATGAGCAGTTCTTC.

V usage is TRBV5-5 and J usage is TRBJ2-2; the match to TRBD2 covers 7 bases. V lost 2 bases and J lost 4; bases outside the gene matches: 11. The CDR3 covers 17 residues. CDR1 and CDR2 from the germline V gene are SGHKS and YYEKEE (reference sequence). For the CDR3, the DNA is TGTGCCAGCAGCTTCTTAGGCGGGAGCCGACTCACCGGGGAGCTGTTTTTT. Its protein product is CASSFLGGSRLTGELFF. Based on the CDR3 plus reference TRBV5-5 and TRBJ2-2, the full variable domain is DAGVTQSPTHLIKTRGQQVTLRCSPISGHKSVSWYQQVLGQGPQFIFQYYEKEERGRGNFPDRFSARQFPNYSSELNVNALLLGDSALYLCASSFLGGSRLTGELFFGEGSRLTVL.

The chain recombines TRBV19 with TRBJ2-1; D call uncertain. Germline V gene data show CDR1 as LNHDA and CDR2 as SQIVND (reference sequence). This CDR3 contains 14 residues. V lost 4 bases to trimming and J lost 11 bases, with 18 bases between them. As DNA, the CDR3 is TGTGCCAGTAGTAGGCTAGGTAGAGAAACGCAGCAGTTCTTC. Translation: CASSRLGRETQQFF.

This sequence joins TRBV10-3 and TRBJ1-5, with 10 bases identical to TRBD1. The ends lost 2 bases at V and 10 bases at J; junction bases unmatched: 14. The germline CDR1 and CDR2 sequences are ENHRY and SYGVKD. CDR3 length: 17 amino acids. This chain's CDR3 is CAISEPGQGWESAPQHF. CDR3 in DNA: TGTGCCATCAGTGAGCCGGGACAGGGGTGGGAATCAGCCCCCCAGCATTTT.

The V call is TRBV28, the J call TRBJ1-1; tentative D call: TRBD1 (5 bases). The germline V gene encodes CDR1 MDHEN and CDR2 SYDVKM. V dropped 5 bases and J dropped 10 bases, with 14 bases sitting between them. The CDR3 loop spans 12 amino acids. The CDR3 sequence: CASSPPGLPAFF. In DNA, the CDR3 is TGTGCCAGCAGTCCCCCGGGACTCCCAGCTTTCTTT.

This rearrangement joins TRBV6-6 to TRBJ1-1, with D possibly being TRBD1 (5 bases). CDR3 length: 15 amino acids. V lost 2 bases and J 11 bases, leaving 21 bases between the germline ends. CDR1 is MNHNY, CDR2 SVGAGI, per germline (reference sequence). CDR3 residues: CASSYDPWQGSMAFF. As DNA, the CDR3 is TGTGCCAGCAGTTACGACCCTTGGCAGGGAAGCATGGCTTTCTTT.

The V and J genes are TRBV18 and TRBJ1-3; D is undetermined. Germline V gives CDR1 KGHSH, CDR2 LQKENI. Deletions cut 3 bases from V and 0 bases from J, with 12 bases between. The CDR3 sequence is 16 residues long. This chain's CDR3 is CASSPLPTYSGNTIYF. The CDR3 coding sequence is TGTGCCAGCTCACCTCTCCCGACCTACTCTGGAAACACCATATATTTT.

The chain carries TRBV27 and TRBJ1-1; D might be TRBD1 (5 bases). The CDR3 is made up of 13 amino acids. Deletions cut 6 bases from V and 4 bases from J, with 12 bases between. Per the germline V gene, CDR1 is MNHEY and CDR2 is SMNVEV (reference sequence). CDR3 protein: CASRPRGPTEAFF. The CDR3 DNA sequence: TGTGCCAGCAGACCAAGGGGTCCCACTGAAGCTTTCTTT.

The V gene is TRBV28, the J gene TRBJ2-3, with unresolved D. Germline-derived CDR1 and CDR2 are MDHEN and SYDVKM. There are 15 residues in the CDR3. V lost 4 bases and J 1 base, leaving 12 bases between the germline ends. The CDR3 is CASSSLTFGTDTQYF. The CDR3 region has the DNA TGTGCCAGCAGTTCCCTCACCTTTGGCACAGATACGCAGTATTTT.

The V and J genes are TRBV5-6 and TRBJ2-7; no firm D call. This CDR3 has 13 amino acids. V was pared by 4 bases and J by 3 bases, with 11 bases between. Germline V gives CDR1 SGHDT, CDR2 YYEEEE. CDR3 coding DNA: TGTGCCAGCAGCGACCCTAATTACTACGAGCAGTACTTC. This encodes CASSDPNYYEQYF.

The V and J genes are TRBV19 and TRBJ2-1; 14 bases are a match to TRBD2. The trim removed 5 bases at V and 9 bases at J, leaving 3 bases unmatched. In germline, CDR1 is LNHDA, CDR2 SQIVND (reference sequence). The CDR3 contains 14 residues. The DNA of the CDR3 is TGTGCCAGTAGTGTGGGACTAGCGGGAGTTGAGCAGTTCTTC. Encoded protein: CASSVGLAGVEQFF. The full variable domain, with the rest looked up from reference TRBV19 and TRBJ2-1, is DGGITQSPKYLFRKEGQNVTLSCEQNLNHDAMYWYRQDPGQGLRLIYYSQIVNDFQKGDIAEGYSVSREKKESFPLTVTSAQKNPTAFYLCASSVGLAGVEQFFGPGTRLTVL.

The CDR3 loop is CASSLSGETRNIQYF. CDR3 DNA: TGTGCCAGCAGCTTATCAGGGGAGACAAGAAACATTCAGTACTTC. V gene TRBV7-9 combines with J gene TRBJ2-4; possibly TRBD1 for D (6 bases). V lost 2 bases to trimming and J lost 6 bases, with 14 bases between them. The CDR3 extends over 15 amino acids. Germline-derived CDR1 and CDR2 are SEHNR and FQNEAQ (reference sequence). The variable domain in full, with the rest retrieved from reference TRBV7-9 and TRBJ2-4, is DTGVSQNPRHKITKRGQNVTFRCDPISEHNRLYWYRQTLGQGPEFLTYFQNEAQLEKSRLLSDRFSAERPKGSFSTLEIQRTEQGDSAMYLCASSLSGETRNIQYFGAGTRLSVL.